Below, one T cell receptor (beta chain) is given with its context. The CDR3 loop spans 19 amino acids. Trimming removed 6 bases from V and 0 bases from J, with 23 bases in between. CDR1 LNHDA and CDR2 SQIVND come from the germline V gene (reference sequence). This sample was taken from a study of blood T cell repertoires in COVID-19. The method was immunoSEQ multiplex PCR; TCRdb's version includes in-frame clones alone and lacks a portion of them. The sample yields approximately 200,000 clones, nearly 90% seen once. The sequencing input was PBMCs or T cells enriched from blood (not recorded which). The chain combines TRBV19 with TRBJ1-4; D is possibly TRBD1 (5 bases). This clonotype was obtained from a middle-aged woman with acute COVID-19. The CDR3 loop reads CASRDLRVLGGTTNEKLFF. The DNA for the CDR3 is TGTGCCAGTAGGGACCTCAGGGTGTTAGGTGGCACAACTAATGAAAAACTGTTTTTT.